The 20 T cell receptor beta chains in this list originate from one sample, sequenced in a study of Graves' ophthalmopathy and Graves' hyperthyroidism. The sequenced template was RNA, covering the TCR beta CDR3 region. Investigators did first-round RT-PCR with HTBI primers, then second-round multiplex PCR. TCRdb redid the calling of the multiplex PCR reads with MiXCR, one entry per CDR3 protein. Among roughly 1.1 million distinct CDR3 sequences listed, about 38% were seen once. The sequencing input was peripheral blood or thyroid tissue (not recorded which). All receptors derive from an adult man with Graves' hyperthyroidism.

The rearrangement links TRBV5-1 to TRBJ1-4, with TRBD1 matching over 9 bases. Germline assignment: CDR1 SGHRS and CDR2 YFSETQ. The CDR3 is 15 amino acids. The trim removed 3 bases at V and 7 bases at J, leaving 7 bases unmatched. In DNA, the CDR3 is TGCGCCAGCAGCTACGGGACAGGGTTGCGTGAAAAACTGTTTTTT. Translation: CASSYGTGLREKLFF.

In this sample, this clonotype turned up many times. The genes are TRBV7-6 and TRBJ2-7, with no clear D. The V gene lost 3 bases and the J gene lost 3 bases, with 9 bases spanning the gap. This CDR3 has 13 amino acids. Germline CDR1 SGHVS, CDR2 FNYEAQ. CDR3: CASSFGRNYEQYF. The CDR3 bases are TGTGCCAGCAGCTTTGGCAGAAACTACGAGCAGTACTTC. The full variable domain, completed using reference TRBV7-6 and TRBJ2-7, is GAGVSQSPRYKVTKRGQDVALRCDPISGHVSLYWYRQALGQGPEFLTYFNYEAQQDKSGLPNDRFSAERPEGSISTLTIQRTEQRDSAMYRCASSFGRNYEQYFGPGTRLTVT.

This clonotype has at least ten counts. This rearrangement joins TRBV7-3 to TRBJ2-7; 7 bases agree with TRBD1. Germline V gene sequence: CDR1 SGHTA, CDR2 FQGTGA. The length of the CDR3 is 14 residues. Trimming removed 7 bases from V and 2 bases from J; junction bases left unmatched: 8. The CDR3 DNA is TGTGCCAGCACTCTAACAGGGGAACCCTACGAGCAGTACTTC. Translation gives CASTLTGEPYEQYF.

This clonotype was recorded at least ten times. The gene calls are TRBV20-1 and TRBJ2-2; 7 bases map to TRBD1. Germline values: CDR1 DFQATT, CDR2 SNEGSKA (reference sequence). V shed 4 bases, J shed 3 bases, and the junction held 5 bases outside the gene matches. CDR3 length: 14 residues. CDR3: CSATGTDHTGELFF. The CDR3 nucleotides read TGCAGTGCTACCGGGACAGACCACACCGGGGAGCTGTTTTTT.

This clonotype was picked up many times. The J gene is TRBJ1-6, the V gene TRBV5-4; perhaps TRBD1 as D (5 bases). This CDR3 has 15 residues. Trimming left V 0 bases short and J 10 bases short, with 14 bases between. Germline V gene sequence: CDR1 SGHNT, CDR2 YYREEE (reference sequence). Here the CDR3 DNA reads TGTGCCAGCAGCTTGGACGCCACAGGAGGATCACCCCTCCACTTT. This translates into CASSLDATGGSPLHF. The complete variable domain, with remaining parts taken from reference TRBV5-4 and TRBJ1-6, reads ETGVTQSPTHLIKTRGQQVTLRCSSQSGHNTVSWYQQALGQGPQFIFQYYREEENGRGNFPPRFSGLQFPNYSSELNVNALELDDSALYLCASSLDATGGSPLHFGNGTRLTVT.

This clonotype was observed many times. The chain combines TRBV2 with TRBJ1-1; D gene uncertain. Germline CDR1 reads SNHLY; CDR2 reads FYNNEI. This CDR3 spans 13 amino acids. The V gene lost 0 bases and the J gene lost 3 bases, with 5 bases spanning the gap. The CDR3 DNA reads TGTGCCAGCAGTGAAGCGCGTTACACTGAAGCTTTCTTT. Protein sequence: CASSEARYTEAFF.

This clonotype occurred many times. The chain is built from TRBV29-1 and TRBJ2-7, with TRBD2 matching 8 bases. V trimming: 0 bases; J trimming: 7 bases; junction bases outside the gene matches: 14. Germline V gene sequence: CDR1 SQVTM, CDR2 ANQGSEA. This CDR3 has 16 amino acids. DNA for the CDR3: TGCAGCGTTGAAGATGCGGGCGGGGGGAAATTTAAAGAGCAGTACTTC. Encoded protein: CSVEDAGGGKFKEQYF.

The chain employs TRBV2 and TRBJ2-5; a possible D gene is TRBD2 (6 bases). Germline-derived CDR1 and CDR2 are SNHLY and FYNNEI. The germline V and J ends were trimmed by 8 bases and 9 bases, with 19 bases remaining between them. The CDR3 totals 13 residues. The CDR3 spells CASARRRDQPQYF. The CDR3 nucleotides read TGTGCCAGCGCCCGAAGGCGGGATCAGCCCCAGTACTTC.

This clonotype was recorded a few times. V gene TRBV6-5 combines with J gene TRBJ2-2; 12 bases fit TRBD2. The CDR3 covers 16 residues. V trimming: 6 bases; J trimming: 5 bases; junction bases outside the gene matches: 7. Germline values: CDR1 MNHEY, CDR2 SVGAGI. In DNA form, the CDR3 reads TGTGCCAGCAGCCCTCCCACTAGCGGGAGGACCGGGGAGCTGTTTTTT. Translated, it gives CASSPPTSGRTGELFF.

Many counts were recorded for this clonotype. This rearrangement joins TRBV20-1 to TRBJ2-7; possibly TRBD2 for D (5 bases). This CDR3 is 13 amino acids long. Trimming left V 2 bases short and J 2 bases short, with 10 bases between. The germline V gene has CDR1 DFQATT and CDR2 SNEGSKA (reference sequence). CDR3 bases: TGCAGTGCTAGAAATCCAGCGGCCTACGAGCAGTACTTC. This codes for CSARNPAAYEQYF.

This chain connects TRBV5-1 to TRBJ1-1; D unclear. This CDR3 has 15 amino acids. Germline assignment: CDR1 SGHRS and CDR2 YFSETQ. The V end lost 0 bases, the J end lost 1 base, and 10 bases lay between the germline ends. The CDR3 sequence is CASSLGYGKNTEAFF. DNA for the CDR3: TGCGCCAGCAGCTTGGGGTACGGGAAGAACACTGAAGCTTTCTTT.

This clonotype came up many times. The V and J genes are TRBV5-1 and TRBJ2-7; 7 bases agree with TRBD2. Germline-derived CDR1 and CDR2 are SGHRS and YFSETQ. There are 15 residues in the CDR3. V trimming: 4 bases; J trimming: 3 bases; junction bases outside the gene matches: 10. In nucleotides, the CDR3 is TGCGCCAGCAGCCCTACCGGGAGGACGATCTACGAGCAGTACTTC. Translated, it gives CASSPTGRTIYEQYF.

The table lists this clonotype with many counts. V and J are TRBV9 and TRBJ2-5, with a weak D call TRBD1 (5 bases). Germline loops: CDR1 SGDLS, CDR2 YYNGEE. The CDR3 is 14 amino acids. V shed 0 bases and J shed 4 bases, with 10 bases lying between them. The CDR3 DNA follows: TGTGCCAGCAGCGTAGCAGGGTCTACAGAGACCCAGTACTTC. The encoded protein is CASSVAGSTETQYF.

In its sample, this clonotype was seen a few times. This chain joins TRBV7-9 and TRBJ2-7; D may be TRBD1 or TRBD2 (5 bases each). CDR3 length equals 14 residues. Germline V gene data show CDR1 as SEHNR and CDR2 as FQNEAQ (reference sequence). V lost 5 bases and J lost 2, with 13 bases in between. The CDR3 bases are TGTGCCAGCAGCCCCCTAAGAGGGGCCTACGAGCAGTACTTC. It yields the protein CASSPLRGAYEQYF. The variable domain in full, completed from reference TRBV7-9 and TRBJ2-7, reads DTGVSQNPRHKITKRGQNVTFRCDPISEHNRLYWYRQTLGQGPEFLTYFQNEAQLEKSRLLSDRFSAERPKGSFSTLEIQRTEQGDSAMYLCASSPLRGAYEQYFGPGTRLTVT.

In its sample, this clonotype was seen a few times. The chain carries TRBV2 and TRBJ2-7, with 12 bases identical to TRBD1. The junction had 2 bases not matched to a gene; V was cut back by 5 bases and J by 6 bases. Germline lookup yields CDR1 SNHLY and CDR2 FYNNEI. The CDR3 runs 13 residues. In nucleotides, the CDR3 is TGTGCCAGCAGTCGGGACAGGGGGCCCGAGCAGTACTTC. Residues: CASSRDRGPEQYF.

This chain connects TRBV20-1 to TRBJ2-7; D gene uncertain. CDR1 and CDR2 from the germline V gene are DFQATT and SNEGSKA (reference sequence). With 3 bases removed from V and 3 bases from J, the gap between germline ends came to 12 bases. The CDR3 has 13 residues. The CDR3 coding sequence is TGCAGTGCTAGTCCGCACGTTAACTACGAGCAGTACTTC. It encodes CSASPHVNYEQYF.

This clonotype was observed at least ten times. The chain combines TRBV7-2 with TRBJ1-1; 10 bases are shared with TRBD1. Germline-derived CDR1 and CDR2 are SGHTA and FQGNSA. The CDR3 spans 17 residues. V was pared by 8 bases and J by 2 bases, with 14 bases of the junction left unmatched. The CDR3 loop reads CASRAPGTGVFNTEAFF. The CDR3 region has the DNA TGTGCCAGCCGTGCTCCCGGGACAGGGGTCTTCAACACTGAAGCTTTCTTT.

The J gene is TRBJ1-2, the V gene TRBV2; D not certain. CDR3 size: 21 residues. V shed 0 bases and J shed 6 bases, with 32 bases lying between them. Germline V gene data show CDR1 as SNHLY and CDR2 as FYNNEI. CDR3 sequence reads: CASSEAGLSSAHYPTGDGYTF. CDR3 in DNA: TGTGCCAGCAGTGAAGCCGGTCTGTCGTCGGCTCACTATCCCACCGGGGATGGCTACACCTTC.

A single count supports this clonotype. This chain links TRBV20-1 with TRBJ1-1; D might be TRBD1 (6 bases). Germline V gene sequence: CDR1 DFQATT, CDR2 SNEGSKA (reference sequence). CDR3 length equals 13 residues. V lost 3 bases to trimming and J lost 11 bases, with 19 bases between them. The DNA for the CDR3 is TGCAGTGCTAGCGTGCCGGGGGGCCTAAAGGCTTTCTTT. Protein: CSASVPGGLKAFF.

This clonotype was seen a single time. In nucleotides, the CDR3 is TGTGCCACCAGCGGACAGGGGACTGGGGCCAACGTCCTGACTTTC. Translated, it gives CATSGQGTGANVLTF. The chain links TRBV15 to TRBJ2-6, with 9 bases aligning to TRBD1. Unmatched junction bases numbered 1, after V lost 5 bases and J lost 2 bases. The CDR3 has 15 residues. Germline CDR1 reads LNHNV; CDR2 reads YYDKDF (reference sequence).